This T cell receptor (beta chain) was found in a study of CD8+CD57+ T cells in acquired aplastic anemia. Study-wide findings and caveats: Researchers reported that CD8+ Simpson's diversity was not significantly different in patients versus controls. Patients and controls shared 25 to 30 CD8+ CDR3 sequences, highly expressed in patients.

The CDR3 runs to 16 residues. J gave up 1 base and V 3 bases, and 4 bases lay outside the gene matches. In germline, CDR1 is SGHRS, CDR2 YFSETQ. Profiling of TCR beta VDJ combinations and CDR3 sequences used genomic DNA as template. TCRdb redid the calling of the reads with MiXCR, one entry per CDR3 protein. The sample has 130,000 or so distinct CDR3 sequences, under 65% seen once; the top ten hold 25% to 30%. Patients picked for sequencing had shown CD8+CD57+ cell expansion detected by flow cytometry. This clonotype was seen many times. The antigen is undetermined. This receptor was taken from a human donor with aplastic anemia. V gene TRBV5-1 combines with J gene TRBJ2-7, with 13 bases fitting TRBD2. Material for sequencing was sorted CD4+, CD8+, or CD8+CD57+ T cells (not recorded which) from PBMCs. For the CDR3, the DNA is TGCGCCAGCAGCTGGACTAGCGGGAGATCTTCCTACGAGCAGTACTTC. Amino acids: CASSWTSGRSSYEQYF.